The present T cell receptor (beta chain) was sequenced within a study of blood T cell repertoires in COVID-19. About the research overall: The cDNA or gDNA used as material had been derived from T cells, B-cell-depleted T cells, or PBMCs.

As processed by the authors: Amplification of reference gene primers was used by the study to estimate nucleated cell counts. Generated by immunoSEQ multiplex PCR, the TCRdb table keeps only in-frame clones and is missing some. V and J calls and clone size are as listed in that table; D and trimming were resolved from the DNA. This sample carries 150,000 to 200,000 clones, approximately 86% of them seen once, and the ten largest clones take roughly 5.2%. In its sample, this clone was seen once. The germline V gene encodes CDR1 SGHAT and CDR2 FQNNGV. With 3 bases removed from V and 9 bases from J, the gap between germline ends came to 14 bases. The CDR3 totals 13 residues. Participants' reported clinical history set cohort assignment.

Sequences were obtained from PBMCs or T cells enriched from blood (not recorded which). The receptor's source is an older woman with acute COVID-19. The rearrangement uses TRBV11-2 and TRBJ1-1, with a tentative D call TRBD1 (5 bases). The CDR3: CASSFGRGVKAFF. In DNA form, the CDR3 reads TGTGCCAGCAGCTTCGGACGGGGGGTTAAAGCTTTCTTT.